The clone carrying this T cell receptor beta chain was seen many times. Treatment indicated: roughly 19 received Ad26.COV2.S at low or high dose, single or two shots; roughly five received placebo; per-sample allocation not given. The investigators took samples on day 63 after the first vaccine or placebo injection. Participants' vaccine, an Ad26 vector, delivered Wuhan-strain SARS-CoV-2 spike. The source of the sample is a study of Ad26.COV2.S vaccination and SARS-CoV-2 variants. Overall study context: Ad26.COV2.S shots went into the muscle once or twice, 56 days apart.

Germline V lookup: CDR1 SNHLY, CDR2 FYNNEI. The CDR3 covers 15 residues. Trimming removed 6 bases from V and 0 bases from J; junction bases left unmatched: 5. Libraries were prepared by immunoSEQ multiplex PCR; TCRdb keeps only in-frame clonotypes and omits some of them. The sample yields about 350,000 clones, 88% seen once. V usage is TRBV2 and J usage is TRBJ2-1, with 7 positions matching TRBD2. Sample: peripheral blood, taken in a trial of Ad26.COV2.S vaccine versus placebo. The clonotype was recovered from a person between 18 and 65 years old who received the Ad26.COV2.S COVID-19 vaccine or a placebo. CDR3 bases: TGTGCCAGCAGGTTTGGCGGGGGCTCCTACAATGAGCAGTTCTTC. As protein: CASRFGGGSYNEQFF.